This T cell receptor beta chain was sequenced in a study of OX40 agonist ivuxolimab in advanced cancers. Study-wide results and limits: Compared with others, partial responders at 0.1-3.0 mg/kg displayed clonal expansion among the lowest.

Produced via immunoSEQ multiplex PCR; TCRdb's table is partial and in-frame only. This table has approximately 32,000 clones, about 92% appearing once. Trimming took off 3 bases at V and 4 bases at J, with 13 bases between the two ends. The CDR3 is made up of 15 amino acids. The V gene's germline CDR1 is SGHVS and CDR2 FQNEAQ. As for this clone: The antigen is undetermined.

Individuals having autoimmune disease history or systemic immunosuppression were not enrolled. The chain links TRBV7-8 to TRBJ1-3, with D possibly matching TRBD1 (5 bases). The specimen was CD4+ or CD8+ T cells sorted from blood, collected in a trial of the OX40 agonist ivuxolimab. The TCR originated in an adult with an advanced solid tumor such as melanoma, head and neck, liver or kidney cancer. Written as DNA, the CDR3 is TGTGCCAGCAGCTTTTTGGGGCGTGAAGGAAACACCATATATTTT. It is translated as CASSFLGREGNTIYF.